The text below deals with one TCR beta chain. Ten or more counts support this clonotype. The specificity of this receptor is unknown. No qualities accompany the bases; no much larger clone lies one base away. The sequencer was an Illumina HiSeq 1500. TCRdb ran its own pipeline on the public reads, namely fastp trimming at Q25 and MiXCR clone calling, and kept in-frame beta chains. All rows with the same CDR3 protein become a single entry with the most common DNA and genes. This sample has nearly 650,000 distinct CDR3 sequences in its table, and 20% to 25% of those were observed once. Roughly 8% of the sample comes from the top ten. This specimen belongs to a study of T cell repertoires in cytomegalovirus infection (dated by TCRdb to the late 2010s). Context from the whole study: Because public TCR beta signatures pointed to carriage of CMV infection together with the matching HLA type, the HLA type of each donor mattered for the analysis. What the authors observed across the whole study: The ex vivo response was dominated by HLA-C-restricted CMV-specific TCR beta clonotypes, which also provided the single most frequent clonotype in two of eight donors. Carriers of CMV infection plus the relevant HLA type were discriminated by the cumulative frequency of public TCR beta family members in the study cohort and in an independent approximately 360-donor cohort.

The specimen was CD8+ T cells from PBMCs. The clonotype comes from a human donor in good health (CMV status not recorded). Some clones in this sample may be carry-over from other donors' samples.

The CDR3 in this case is CASSLTDTQPQHF. The DNA sequence follows: TGTGCCAGCAGCTTGACGGATACTCAGCCCCAGCATTTT. The V and J segments used are TRBV7-9 and TRBJ1-5; the D gene lacks a confident call. Taken from the germline V gene (reference sequence), the CDR1 and CDR2 loops are SEHNR and FQNEAQ. Its CDR3 holds 13 amino acids, cysteine through phenylalanine. CDR3 DNA is the only sequence kept; it has 39 bases, read in frame from the first base. Deletion took 3 bases off V and 6 bases off J, with a span of 9 bases between the germline ends. Here the CDR3 is joined to the reference TRBV7-9 and TRBJ1-5 genes, and the full variable domain is: DTGVSQNPRHKITKRGQNVTFRCDPISEHNRLYWYRQTLGQGPEFLTYFQNEAQLEKSRLLSDRFSAERPKGSFSTLEIQRTEQGDSAMYLCASSLTDTQPQHFGDGTRLSIL.